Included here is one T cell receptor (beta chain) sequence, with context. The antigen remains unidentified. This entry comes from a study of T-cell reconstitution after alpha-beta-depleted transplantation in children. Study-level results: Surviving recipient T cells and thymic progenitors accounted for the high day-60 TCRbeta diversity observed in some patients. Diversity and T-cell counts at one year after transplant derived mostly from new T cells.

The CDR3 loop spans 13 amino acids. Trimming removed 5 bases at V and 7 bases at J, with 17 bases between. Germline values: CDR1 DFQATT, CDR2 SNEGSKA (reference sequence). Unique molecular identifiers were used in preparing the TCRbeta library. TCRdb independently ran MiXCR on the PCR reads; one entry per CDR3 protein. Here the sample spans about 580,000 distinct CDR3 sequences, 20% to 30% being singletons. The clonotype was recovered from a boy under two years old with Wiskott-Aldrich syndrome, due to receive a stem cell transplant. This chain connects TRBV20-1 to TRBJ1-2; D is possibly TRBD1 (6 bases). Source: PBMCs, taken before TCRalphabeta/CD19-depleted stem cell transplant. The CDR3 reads CSAFEGVYRGYTF. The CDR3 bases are TGCAGTGCTTTCGAGGGGGTTTATCGTGGCTACACCTTC.